This TCR beta chain derives from a study of blood T cell repertoires in COVID-19. The V end lost 3 bases, the J end lost 7 bases, and 6 bases lay between the germline ends. The CDR3 extends over 12 amino acids. Germline V CDR1 and CDR2: LNHDA, SQIVND (reference sequence). The repertoire was sequenced with immunoSEQ multiplex PCR; TCRdb's copy has only in-frame clones and lacks some. Of about 130,000 clones detected, roughly 72% appear once; the ten largest clones hold more than 5.5%. The gene calls are TRBV19 and TRBJ2-2; unclear D gene. This TCR came from a man in his sixties with acute or convalescent COVID-19. Sequencing used peripheral blood. In nucleotides, the CDR3 is TGTGCCAGTAGTATTCCTTACGGGGAGCTGTTTTTT. Protein: CASSIPYGELFF.